These 3 T cell receptor beta chains share one sample of origin, sequenced in a study of T cell responses to AZD1222 COVID-19 vaccine. The assay was immunoSEQ multiplex PCR, and TCRdb's table has in-frame clones only and misses some. This sample has tens of thousands of clones, with around nine tenths found just once. The specimen comprised peripheral blood, sampled on day 0 of AZD1222 vaccination. These receptors were obtained from an adult in good health.

CDR3 in amino acids: CASSQGDPQYF. CDR3 nucleotide sequence: TGTGCCAGCAGCCAAGGGGACCCCCAGTACTTC. The chain has TRBV14 and TRBJ2-7; tentatively, D is TRBD1 or TRBD2 (5 bases each). Germline values: CDR1 SGHDN, CDR2 FVKESK. V lost 1 base to trimming and J lost 10 bases, with 8 bases between them. The length of the CDR3 is 11 residues.

The chain carries TRBV27 and TRBJ1-1; D remains unclear. This CDR3 is built from 13 residues. CDR1 is MNHEY and CDR2 is SMNVEV in the germline V gene (reference sequence). Trimming took off 5 bases at V and 1 base at J, with 8 bases between the two ends. CDR3 in DNA: TGTGCCAGCAGTCCCCAGGAGAACACTGAAGCTTTCTTT. Translating it yields CASSPQENTEAFF.

The chain has TRBV28 and TRBJ2-1; TRBD1 might be the D (6 bases). The germline gives CDR1 MDHEN, CDR2 SYDVKM. V was shortened by 6 bases and J by 6 bases, with 27 bases between the two germline ends. The CDR3 runs to 18 residues. The CDR3 spells CASSQNLGQSEGANEQFF. Written as DNA, the CDR3 is TGTGCCAGCAGCCAAAACCTCGGACAGTCCGAAGGGGCCAATGAGCAGTTCTTC.